A selection of T cell receptor beta chains follows, all from one sample in a study of graft-versus-host responses after intestinal transplantation. These receptors lack a known antigen. Generated by immunoSEQ multiplex PCR, the TCRdb table keeps only in-frame clones and is missing some. In the table there are tens of thousands of clones, 95% of which are singletons. The sample was unstimulated CD8+ T cells sorted from spleen or lymph node cells, taken before transplant. These receptors all come from a human donor who was the organ donor for an intestinal transplant. Both conserved end residues are part of each CDR3. D genes are given only for firm matches. A clone size is listed for some rows: how often the clone was seen (once, few, many), or a class if it is expanded.

J,size,D,V,DNA,CDR3
TRBJ1-2,-,-,TRBV20-1,TGCAGTGCTCTCTATGGCTACACCTTC,CSALYGYTF
TRBJ2-7,-,TRBD2,TRBV9,TGTGCCAGCAGCCCTCTAGTGGGGCGGGGGACCGCCTACGAGCAGTACTTC,CASSPLVGRGTAYEQYF
TRBJ2-1,-,TRBD2,TRBV6-5,TGTGCCAGCAGTTATGGGACTAGCTCCTACAATGAGCAGTTCTTC,CASSYGTSSYNEQFF
TRBJ1-2,once,-,TRBV11-2,TGTGCCAGCAGCGTAGATATAACAAGCAGAAAGATCTATGGCTACACCTTC,CASSVDITSRKIYGYTF
TRBJ2-1,-,TRBD2,TRBV4-1,TGCGCCAGCAGCCAAATGGGCGGGGGGGAGTCTGGTGAGCAGTTCTTC,CASSQMGGGESGEQFF
TRBJ1-5,-,-,TRBV4-2,TGTGCCAGCAGCGAAGAGGGTGGTCATCAGCCCCAGCATTTT,CASSEEGGHQPQHF
TRBJ2-1,-,TRBD2,TRBV5-6,TGTGCCAGCAGCTTGGTGGGGCGGGGGGGTGAGGATGAGCAGTTCTTC,CASSLVGRGGEDEQFF
TRBJ1-5,-,TRBD1,TRBV19,TGTGCCAGTAGTATCTGGACAGGTAGCAATCAGCCCCAGCATTTT,CASSIWTGSNQPQHF
TRBJ2-7,-,-,TRBV14,TGTGCCAGCAGCCTTACTATGTCGGCCGAGCAGTACTTC,CASSLTMSAEQYF
TRBJ2-7,-,TRBD2,TRBV5-6,TGTGCCAGCAGCTTGAGGTTCGTCGCTAGCGGGGTCCTCTACGAGCAGTACTTC,CASSLRFVASGVLYEQYF
TRBJ1-2,-,-,TRBV13,TGTGCCAGCAGCTTCCCTTACTCCCATACTATGTATGGCTACACCTTC,CASSFPYSHTMYGYTF
TRBJ2-7,once,-,TRBV5-6,TGTGCCAGCAGCCGACAGGACGTCCACGAGCAGTACTTC,CASSRQDVHEQYF
TRBJ2-1,-,TRBD2,TRBV5-8,TGTGCCAGCAGCTTACTAGCGGGGGGGAATGAGCAGTTCTTC,CASSLLAGGNEQFF
TRBJ2-1,-,TRBD2,TRBV27,TGTGCCAGCACCCGGGGGACTAGCGGGTACAATGAGCAGTTCTTC,CASTRGTSGYNEQFF
TRBJ2-1,once,TRBD2,TRBV4-3,TGCGCCAGCAGCCGGTGGACTAGGGGCAATGAGCAGTTCTTC,CASSRWTRGNEQFF
TRBJ2-7,once,TRBD1,TRBV29-1,TGCAGCGTGTCCGGGACAGTGAACTACGAGCAGTACTTC,CSVSGTVNYEQYF
TRBJ2-4,-,TRBD1,TRBV28,TGTGCCAGCAGCTTGAATTACAGGGGGATAGCCAAAAACATTCAGTACTTC,CASSLNYRGIAKNIQYF
TRBJ2-1,-,-,TRBV5-4,TGTGCCAGCAGCTTGCGTCACACAAGGGTCGACAATGAGCAGTTCTTC,CASSLRHTRVDNEQFF
TRBJ2-5,-,TRBD2,TRBV6-5,TGTGCCAGCAGTACTCTAGCGGGGGGGGAGACCCAGTACTTC,CASSTLAGGETQYF